The present T cell receptor (beta chain) was sequenced within a study of blood T cell repertoires in COVID-19. The germline V gene encodes CDR1 SGHTA and CDR2 FQGNSA. The CDR3 totals 14 residues. V was trimmed by 3 bases and J by 0 bases, leaving 9 bases between them. TCRdb's table, derived via immunoSEQ multiplex PCR, lists solely in-frame clones and lacks some. Here the sample spans 150,000 or so clones, roughly 69% being singletons. The chain joins TRBV7-2 to TRBJ2-7; D remains ambiguous. Specimen: peripheral blood. The clonotype comes from a woman in her 70s with acute or convalescent COVID-19. The CDR3 protein is CASSFSPYSYEQYF. For the CDR3, the DNA is TGTGCCAGCAGCTTTTCTCCGTACTCCTACGAGCAGTACTTC.